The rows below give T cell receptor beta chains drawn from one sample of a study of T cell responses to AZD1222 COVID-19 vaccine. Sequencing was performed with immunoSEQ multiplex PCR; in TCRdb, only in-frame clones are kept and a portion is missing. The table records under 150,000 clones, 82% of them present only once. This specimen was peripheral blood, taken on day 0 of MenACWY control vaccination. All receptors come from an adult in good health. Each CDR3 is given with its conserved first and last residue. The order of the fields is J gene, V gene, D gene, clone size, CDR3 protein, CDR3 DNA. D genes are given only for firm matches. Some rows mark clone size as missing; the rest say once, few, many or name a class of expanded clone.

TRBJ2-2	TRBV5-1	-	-	CASSVRGPGSNGMAGELFF	TGCGCCAGCAGCGTCCGTGGCCCGGGGAGCAATGGTATGGCCGGGGAGCTGTTTTTT
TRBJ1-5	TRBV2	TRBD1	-	CASRGRDRGSQPQHF	TGTGCCAGCAGGGGACGGGACAGGGGGTCTCAGCCCCAGCATTTT
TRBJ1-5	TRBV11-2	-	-	CASSLVTGFNQPQHF	TGTGCCAGCAGCTTAGTGACAGGATTTAATCAGCCCCAGCATTTT
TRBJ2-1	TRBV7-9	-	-	CASSLGVGAYNEQFF	TGTGCCAGCAGCTTAGGGGTAGGGGCGTACAATGAGCAGTTCTTC
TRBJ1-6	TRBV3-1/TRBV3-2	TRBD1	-	CASSHLGTGANPFNSPLHF	TGTGCCAGCAGCCACCTAGGGACAGGGGCGAACCCCTTTAATTCACCCCTCCACTTT
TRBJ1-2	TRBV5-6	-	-	CASSLVQSYGYTF	TGTGCCAGCAGCTTAGTACAGAGCTATGGCTACACCTTC
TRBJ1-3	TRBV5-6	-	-	CASSLANGNTIYF	TGTGCCAGCAGCTTGGCCAACGGAAACACCATATATTTT
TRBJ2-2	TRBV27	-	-	CASSLRATGELFF	TGTGCCAGCAGTTTACGGGCCACCGGGGAGCTGTTTTTT
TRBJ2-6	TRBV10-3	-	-	CAISESGIGGTGANVLTF	TGTGCCATCAGTGAGTCGGGCATAGGGGGGACTGGGGCCAACGTCCTGACTTTC
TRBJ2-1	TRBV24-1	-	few	CATSDSLAGNNEQFF	TGTGCCACCAGTGATTCCCTCGCGGGGAACAATGAGCAGTTCTTC
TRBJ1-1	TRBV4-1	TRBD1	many	CASSLQRGRTEAFF	TGCGCCAGCAGCCTCCAAAGGGGGCGAACTGAAGCTTTCTTT
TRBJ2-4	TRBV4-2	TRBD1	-	CASSRRQGVENIQYF	TGTGCCAGCAGCCGGAGACAGGGGGTCGAAAACATTCAGTACTTC
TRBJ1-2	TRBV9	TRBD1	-	CASSDGQGSLANYGYTF	TGTGCCAGCAGCGACGGACAGGGGTCGTTAGCTAACTATGGCTACACCTTC
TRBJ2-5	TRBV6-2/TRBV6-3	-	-	CASSRLETQYF	TGTGCCAGCAGCCGCCTAGAGACCCAGTACTTC
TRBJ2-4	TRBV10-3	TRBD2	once	CAISEPSGRGSDIQYF	TGTGCCATCAGTGAGCCCTCCGGGAGGGGTTCGGACATTCAGTACTTC
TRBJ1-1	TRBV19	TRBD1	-	CASSGHRGHSTEAFF	TGTGCCAGTAGTGGACACAGGGGGCATAGCACTGAAGCTTTCTTT
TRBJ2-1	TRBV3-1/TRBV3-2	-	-	CASSQDTGRGYNEQFF	TGTGCCAGCAGCCAAGATACAGGGCGTGGGTACAATGAGCAGTTCTTC
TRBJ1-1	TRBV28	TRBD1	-	CASSLGYRGFEVTEAFF	TGTGCCAGCAGTTTAGGGTACAGGGGGTTTGAAGTCACTGAAGCTTTCTTT
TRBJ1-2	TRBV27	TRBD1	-	CASSLLGTGVYGYTF	TGTGCCAGCAGTCTCCTGGGGACAGGGGTTTATGGCTACACCTTC
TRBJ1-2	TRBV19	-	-	CASRPPDTPKANYGYTF	TGTGCCAGTAGACCCCCGGACACGCCGAAAGCTAACTATGGCTACACCTTC
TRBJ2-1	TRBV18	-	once	CASSPSGTRGGEQFF	TGTGCCAGCTCACCATCCGGGACAAGGGGAGGTGAGCAGTTCTTC
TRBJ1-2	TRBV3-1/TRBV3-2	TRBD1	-	CASSPRDRDYGYTF	TGTGCCAGCAGCCCCAGGGACAGAGACTATGGCTACACCTTC
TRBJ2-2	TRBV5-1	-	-	CASSRGQGHTGELFF	TGCGCCAGCAGCCGGGGTCAGGGGCATACCGGGGAGCTGTTTTTT
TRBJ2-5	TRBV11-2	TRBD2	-	CASSIYLLAGATQYF	TGTGCCAGCAGCATCTACCTACTAGCGGGGGCGACCCAGTACTTC